Here is one T cell receptor beta chain with its context. This specimen comes from a study of control samples from healthy donors and cancer patients. Produced via immunoSEQ multiplex PCR; TCRdb's table is partial and in-frame only. The sample lists about 160,000 clones; nearly 96% were seen once. The trim removed 4 bases at V and 4 bases at J, leaving 9 bases unmatched. The CDR3 contains 17 residues. The germline gives CDR1 SGHDN, CDR2 FVKESK. The clonotype was recovered from a woman aged 25 to 39 in good health. Sequences were obtained from blood. The chain employs TRBV14 and TRBJ1-6, with 8 bases identical to TRBD1. This chain's CDR3 is CASSRYRQGHYNSPLHF. CDR3 sequence (DNA): TGTGCCAGCAGCCGTTATCGACAGGGGCATTATAATTCACCCCTCCACTTT.